Listed below are T cell receptor beta chains from one sample, sequenced in a study of blood T cell repertoires in COVID-19. Only in-frame clones appear in the TCRdb table, and some are missing; sequencing was by immunoSEQ multiplex PCR. Of 110,000 to 150,000 clones in the sample, around 80% are singletons; the top ten hold 5%. Sample: peripheral blood. All receptors come from a woman in her forties or fifties with acute or convalescent COVID-19. Both conserved end residues are part of each CDR3. The order of the fields is D gene, clone size, J gene, V gene, CDR3 DNA, CDR3 protein. The D gene is left open where the match is weak. Clone size is shown for a subset of rows, as once, few, many or a class of expanded clone.

>-|once|TRBJ1-5|TRBV28
TGTGCCAGCAGCGGTGGGCAGATAAAGACGATGGCCCAGCATTTT
CASSGGQIKTMAQHF
>-|once|TRBJ1-2|TRBV10-3
TGTGCCATCAGTGGAAACGAGGATGGCTACACCTTC
CAISGNEDGYTF
>-|-|TRBJ1-2|TRBV5-1
TGCGCCAGCAGCTTGGACCCGGGAGGAGGTGGCTACACCTTC
CASSLDPGGGGYTF
>-|-|TRBJ2-7|TRBV9
TGTGCCAGCAGCGTAGGGGGAAATTGGGGCAGGGATACCGAGCAGTACTTC
CASSVGGNWGRDTEQYF
>-|-|TRBJ1-1|TRBV18
TGTGCCAGCTCATCGATCAGAACTGAAGCTTTCTTT
CASSSIRTEAFF
>TRBD2|few|TRBJ2-7|TRBV19
TGTGCCAGTACTATCACTAGCGGTTCCTACGAGCAGTACTTC
CASTITSGSYEQYF
>-|-|TRBJ1-5|TRBV19
TGTGCCAGTAAAGATGGAGAAAGGGGTCGGAATCAGCCCCAGCATTTT
CASKDGERGRNQPQHF
>-|-|TRBJ2-7|TRBV2
TGTGCCAGCAGTCCCAACCAGCAGCGGAGATACGAGCAGTACTTC
CASSPNQQRRYEQYF
>-|-|TRBJ1-1|TRBV10-3
TGTGCCATCCAACCCGGGACTACAAACACTGAAGCTTTCTTT
CAIQPGTTNTEAFF
>TRBD1|-|TRBJ1-4|TRBV7-2
TGTGCCAGCAGCACGACACCGGGACAGCAACTGTTTTTT
CASSTTPGQQLFF
>-|-|TRBJ2-7|TRBV21-1
TGTGCCAGCAGCAAAGCGTCTAGCGGGGGTGTACGTTACGAGCAGTACTTC
CASSKASSGGVRYEQYF
>TRBD1|-|TRBJ1-2|TRBV6-5
TGTGCCAGCAGTCTTTTAGGGGGCGACTATGGCTACACCTTC
CASSLLGGDYGYTF
>TRBD1|-|TRBJ1-1|TRBV6-2/TRBV6-3
TGTGCCAGCAGTAGGACAGGGTCCATCACTGAAGCTTTCTTT
CASSRTGSITEAFF
>TRBD2|-|TRBJ2-3|TRBV10-2
TGCGCCAGCACCACTCCCTCGCCGGGACTAGCTTTAAATACGCAGTATTTT
CASTTPSPGLALNTQYF
>TRBD1|few|TRBJ1-6|TRBV29-1
TGCAGCGCCCTGACAGGGAGGAATTCACCCCTCCACTTT
CSALTGRNSPLHF
>-|-|TRBJ2-3|TRBV28
TGTGCCAGCAGTTTATTCGGGGGGCCGGGAGATACGCAGTATTTT
CASSLFGGPGDTQYF
>TRBD2|-|TRBJ2-5|TRBV11-2
TGTGCCAGCAGCTTAGGGGGGGGTATGGAGACCCAGTACTTC
CASSLGGGMETQYF
>-|-|TRBJ1-5|TRBV2
TGTGCCAGCACTCTACTCCGGGACTTCAATCAGCCCCAGCATTTT
CASTLLRDFNQPQHF
>-|-|TRBJ2-3|TRBV28
TGTGCCAGCAGCCATATACCCCGGGGGACTAGCACAGATACGCAGTATTTT
CASSHIPRGTSTDTQYF
>TRBD1|-|TRBJ1-2|TRBV19
TGTGCCAGTAGTAAGGACAGGGGTCAGATTGGCTACACCTTC
CASSKDRGQIGYTF
>TRBD2|-|TRBJ2-7|TRBV5-6
TGTGCCAGCAGCCCCACCGGGGGGGGATACGAGCAGTACTTC
CASSPTGGGYEQYF
>TRBD2|-|TRBJ2-5|TRBV2
TGTGCCAGCAGAGTCCCGAGCGGGGGGGCCTATGAGACCCAGTACTTC
CASRVPSGGAYETQYF
>-|-|TRBJ2-1|TRBV20-1
TGCAGTGCCAGGGCGAATGAGCAGTTCTTC
CSARANEQFF
>-|few|TRBJ2-1|TRBV20-1
TGCAGTGCTAGAGGTCCGAGGGAGCAGTTCTTC
CSARGPREQFF
>TRBD1|few|TRBJ1-1|TRBV19
TGTGCCAGTAGTAGCCCCCGGGACAGCCGAAACACTGAAGCTTTCTTT
CASSSPRDSRNTEAFF
>-|-|TRBJ2-7|TRBV4-3
TGCGCCAGCAGCCCGGGTGGGGGGAGCTCCTACGAGCAGTACTTC
CASSPGGGSSYEQYF
>TRBD1|-|TRBJ2-7|TRBV7-3
TGTGCCAGCAGCAACCGGGACAGCTACGAGCAGTACTTC
CASSNRDSYEQYF
>TRBD1|-|TRBJ1-6|TRBV20-1
TGCAGTGCTAAACAGGGGCCACCCCTCCACTTT
CSAKQGPPLHF
>TRBD2|-|TRBJ2-5|TRBV5-1
TGCGCCAGCAGCTTGGGGCCAGCGGGGAGACAAGAGACCCAGTACTTC
CASSLGPAGRQETQYF